This record concerns one T cell receptor (beta chain) sequence. This entry is derived from a study of control samples from healthy donors and cancer patients. Germline loops: CDR1 SGDLS, CDR2 YYNGEE. The CDR3 length is 16 residues. V dropped 3 bases and J dropped 8; count of bases not matched to a gene: 12. The assay was immunoSEQ multiplex PCR, and TCRdb's table has in-frame clones only and misses some. This sample carries some 74,000 clones, over 90% of them seen once, and the ten largest clones take over 2.5%. The sample was blood. The J gene is TRBJ2-3, the V gene TRBV9; TRBD2 matches at 10 bases. The source of this sequence is a woman between 25 and 40 years old in good health. The CDR3 spells CASSAKGLAGGFTQYF. For the CDR3, the DNA is TGTGCCAGCAGCGCTAAGGGATTAGCGGGGGGTTTTACGCAGTATTTT. The variable domain in full, with the rest retrieved from reference TRBV9 and TRBJ2-3, is DSGVTQTPKHLITATGQRVTLRCSPRSGDLSVYWYQQSLDQGLQFLIQYYNGEERAKGNILERFSAQQFPDLHSELNLSSLELGDSALYFCASSAKGLAGGFTQYFGPGTRLTVL.